The 2 T cell receptor beta chains presented below share a single source sample, sequenced in a study of blood T cell repertoires in COVID-19. Profiling relied on immunoSEQ multiplex PCR, and the TCRdb table lists in-frame clones only, not all of them. The sample lists under 200,000 clones; roughly 88% were seen once. The source material was PBMCs or T cells enriched from blood (not recorded which). These receptors all come from a woman between 50 and 59 years old who had recovered from COVID-19.

The chain couples TRBV7-2 to TRBJ2-2; D may be TRBD1 (6 bases). V gave up 5 bases and J gave up 4 bases, with 14 bases separating them. Germline V CDR1 and CDR2: SGHTA, FQGNSA. This CDR3 has 15 amino acids. The DNA of the CDR3 is TGTGCCAGCAGCGTAAGATCAGGGGTCACCGGGGAGCTGTTTTTT. It encodes CASSVRSGVTGELFF.

The table lists this clone with a count of one. Written as DNA, the CDR3 is TGCGCCAGCAGCCCCCCACTAGGAACGAACACAGATACGCAGTATTTT. This gives the protein CASSPPLGTNTDTQYF. The chain uses TRBV5-1 and TRBJ2-3; possible D gene TRBD2, 5 bases. Trimming removed 4 bases at V and 2 bases at J, with 17 bases between. The CDR3 is 16 residues long. The germline gives CDR1 SGHRS, CDR2 YFSETQ.